This entry describes one T cell receptor beta chain. The antigen remains undetermined. CD45RO negativity and positive selection for CCR7 defined naive CD8 cells, a population that excluded terminally differentiated effector memory CD45RA+ cells. The data were obtained in a study of shared clonotypes between healthy human individuals. Study-level points and caveats: Non-shared clonotypes had lower generation probabilities than those shared by all four donors.

Every subset's genomic DNA went evenly onto several immunoSEQ plates. In the original processing: ImmunoSEQ yielded junction-only sequences lacking quality scores, so filtering differed. Only in-frame clones appear in the TCRdb table, and some are missing; sequencing was by immunoSEQ multiplex PCR. V and J calls and clone size follow that table, whereas D and trimming were derived from the DNA. Among around 1.9 million clones, 85% to 95% were seen once, and the ten largest hold over 1.5%. Germline V lookup: CDR1 SGHRS, CDR2 YFSETQ. J lost 2 bases, V lost 0 bases, and 6 bases had no gene match. The CDR3 covers 16 residues.

This chain joins TRBV5-1 and TRBJ2-7; 9 bases line up with TRBD2. The specimen was naive CD8+ T cells from PBMCs. The origin of this receptor is a man aged 18 to 29 in good health. Some clones in this sample may be carry-over from other donors' samples. In DNA, the CDR3 is TGCGCCAGCAGCTTGGAATGGACTAGCGTTACCTACGAGCAGTACTTC. It is translated as CASSLEWTSVTYEQYF. Using reference TRBV5-1 and TRBJ2-7 for the parts outside the CDR3, the full variable domain is KAGVTQTPRYLIKTRGQQVTLSCSPISGHRSVSWYQQTPGQGLQFLFEYFSETQRNKGNFPGRFSGRQFSNSRSEMNVSTLELGDSALYLCASSLEWTSVTYEQYFGPGTRLTVT.